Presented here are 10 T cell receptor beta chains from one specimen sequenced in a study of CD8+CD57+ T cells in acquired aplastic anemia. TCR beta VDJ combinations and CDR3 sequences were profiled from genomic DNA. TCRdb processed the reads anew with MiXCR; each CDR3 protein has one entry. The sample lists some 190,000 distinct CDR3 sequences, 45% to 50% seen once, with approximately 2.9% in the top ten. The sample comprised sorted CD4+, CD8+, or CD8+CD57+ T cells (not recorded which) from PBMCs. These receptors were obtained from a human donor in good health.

The CDR3 spells CASSRTLNTEAFF. For the CDR3, the DNA is TGTGCCAGCAGCCGGACGTTGAACACTGAAGCTTTCTTT. The chain links TRBV7-2 to TRBJ1-1; D remains ambiguous. V was shortened by 5 bases and J by 0 bases, with 7 bases between the two germline ends. Looked up from germline, CDR1 is SGHTA and CDR2 is FQGNSA. The CDR3 sequence is 13 residues long. Together with reference TRBV7-2 and TRBJ1-1, the CDR3 gives the full variable domain: GAGVSQSPSNKVTEKGKDVELRCDPISGHTALYWYRQSLGQGLEFLIYFQGNSAPDKSGLPSDRFSAERTGGSVSTLTIQRTQQEDSAVYLCASSRTLNTEAFFGQGTRLTVV.

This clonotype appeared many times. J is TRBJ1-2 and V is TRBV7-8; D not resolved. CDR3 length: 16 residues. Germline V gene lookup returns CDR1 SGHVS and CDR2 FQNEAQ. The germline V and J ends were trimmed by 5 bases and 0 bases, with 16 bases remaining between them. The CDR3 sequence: CASSPAPRPANYGYTF. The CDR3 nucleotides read TGTGCCAGCAGCCCAGCACCAAGGCCTGCTAACTATGGCTACACCTTC.

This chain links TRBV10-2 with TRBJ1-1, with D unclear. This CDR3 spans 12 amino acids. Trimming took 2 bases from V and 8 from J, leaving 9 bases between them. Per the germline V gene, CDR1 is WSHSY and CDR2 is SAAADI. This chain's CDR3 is CASSEGSLEAFF. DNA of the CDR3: TGCGCCAGCAGTGAGGGAAGCCTCGAAGCTTTCTTT.

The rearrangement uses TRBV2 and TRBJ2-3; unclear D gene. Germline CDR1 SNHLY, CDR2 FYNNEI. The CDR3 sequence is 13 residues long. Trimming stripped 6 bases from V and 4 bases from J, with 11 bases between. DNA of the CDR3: TGTGCCAGCAGCCCACCAGTTGCAGATACGCAGTATTTT. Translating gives CASSPPVADTQYF. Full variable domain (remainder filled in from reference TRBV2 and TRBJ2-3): EPEVTQTPSHQVTQMGQEVILRCVPISNHLYFYWYRQILGQKVEFLVSFYNNEISEKSEIFDDQFSVERPDGSNFTLKIRSTKLEDSAMYFCASSPPVADTQYFGPGTRLTVL.

CDR3 loop: CASSVEDSSYEQYF. For the CDR3, the DNA is TGTGCCAGCAGCGTAGAAGACTCCTCCTACGAGCAGTACTTC. The rearrangement uses TRBV9 and TRBJ2-7; D ambiguous. Germline values: CDR1 SGDLS, CDR2 YYNGEE. The CDR3 totals 14 residues. The germline V and J ends were trimmed by 0 bases and 0 bases, with 7 bases remaining between them.

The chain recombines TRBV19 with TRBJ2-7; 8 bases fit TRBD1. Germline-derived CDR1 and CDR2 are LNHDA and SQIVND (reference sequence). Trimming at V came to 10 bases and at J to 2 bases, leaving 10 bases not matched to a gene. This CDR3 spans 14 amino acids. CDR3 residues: CATINGQGPYEQYF. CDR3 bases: TGTGCCACCATTAACGGACAGGGTCCCTACGAGCAGTACTTC.

The CDR3 sequence is CASSGRSTEAFF. CDR3 nucleotide sequence: TGTGCCAGCAGCGGGAGGAGCACTGAAGCTTTCTTT. J is TRBJ1-1 and V is TRBV7-9; no reliable D call. The CDR3 contains 12 residues. Germline CDR1 reads SEHNR; CDR2 reads FQNEAQ (reference sequence). V lost 5 bases to trimming and J lost 4 bases, with 8 bases between them.

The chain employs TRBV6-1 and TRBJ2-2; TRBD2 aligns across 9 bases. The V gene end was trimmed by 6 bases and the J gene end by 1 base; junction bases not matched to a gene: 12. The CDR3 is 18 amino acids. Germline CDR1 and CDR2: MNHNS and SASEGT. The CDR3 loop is CASRSGGGLALNTGELFF. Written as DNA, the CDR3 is TGTGCCAGCAGGTCGGGAGGCGGACTAGCGTTGAACACCGGGGAGCTGTTTTTT.

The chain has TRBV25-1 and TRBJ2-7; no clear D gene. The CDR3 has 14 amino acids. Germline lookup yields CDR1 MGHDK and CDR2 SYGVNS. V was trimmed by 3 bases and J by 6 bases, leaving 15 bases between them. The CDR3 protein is CASSDQEISVEQYF. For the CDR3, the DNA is TGTGCCAGCAGTGACCAGGAGATCTCGGTCGAGCAGTACTTC.

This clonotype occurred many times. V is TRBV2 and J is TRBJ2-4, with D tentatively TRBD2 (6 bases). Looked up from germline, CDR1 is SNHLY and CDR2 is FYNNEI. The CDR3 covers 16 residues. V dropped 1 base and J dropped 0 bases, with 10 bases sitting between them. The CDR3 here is CASSEDRGLAKNIQYF. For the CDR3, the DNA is TGTGCCAGCAGTGAAGATCGGGGGTTAGCCAAAAACATTCAGTACTTC.